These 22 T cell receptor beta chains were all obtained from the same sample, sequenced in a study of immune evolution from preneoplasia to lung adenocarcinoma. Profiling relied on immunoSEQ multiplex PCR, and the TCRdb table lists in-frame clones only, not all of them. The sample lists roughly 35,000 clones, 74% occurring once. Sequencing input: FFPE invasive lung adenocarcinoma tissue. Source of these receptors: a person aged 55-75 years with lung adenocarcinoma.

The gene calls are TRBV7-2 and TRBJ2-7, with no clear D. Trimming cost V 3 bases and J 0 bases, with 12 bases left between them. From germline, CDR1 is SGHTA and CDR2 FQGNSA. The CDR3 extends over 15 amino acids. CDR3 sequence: CASSLRPFGSYEQYF. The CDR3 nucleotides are TGTGCCAGCAGCTTGAGGCCCTTTGGCTCCTACGAGCAGTACTTC.

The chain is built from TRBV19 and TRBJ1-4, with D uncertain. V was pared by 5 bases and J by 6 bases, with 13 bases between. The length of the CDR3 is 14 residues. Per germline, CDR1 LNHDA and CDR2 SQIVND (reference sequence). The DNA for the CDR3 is TGTGCCAGTAGTTCTGCGAGCACGTATGAAAAACTGTTTTTT. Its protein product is CASSSASTYEKLFF. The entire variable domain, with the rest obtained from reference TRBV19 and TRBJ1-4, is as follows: DGGITQSPKYLFRKEGQNVTLSCEQNLNHDAMYWYRQDPGQGLRLIYYSQIVNDFQKGDIAEGYSVSREKKESFPLTVTSAQKNPTAFYLCASSSASTYEKLFFGSGTQLSVL.

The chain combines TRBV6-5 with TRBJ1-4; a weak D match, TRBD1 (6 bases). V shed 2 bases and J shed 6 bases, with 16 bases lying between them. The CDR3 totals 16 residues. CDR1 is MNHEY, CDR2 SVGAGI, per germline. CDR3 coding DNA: TGTGCCAGCAGTTACGCCGCGACAGGAGGATATGAAAAACTGTTTTTT. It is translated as CASSYAATGGYEKLFF.

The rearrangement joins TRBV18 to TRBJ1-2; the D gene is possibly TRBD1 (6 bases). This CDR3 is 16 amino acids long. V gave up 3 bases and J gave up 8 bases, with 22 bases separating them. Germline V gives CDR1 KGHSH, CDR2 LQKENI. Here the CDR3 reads CASSPNPLDRRGGYTF. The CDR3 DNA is TGTGCCAGCTCACCTAATCCCCTAGACAGGCGGGGCGGCTACACCTTC.

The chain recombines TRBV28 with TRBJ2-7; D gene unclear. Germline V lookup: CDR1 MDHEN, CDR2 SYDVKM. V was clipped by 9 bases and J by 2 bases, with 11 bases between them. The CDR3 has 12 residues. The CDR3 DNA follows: TGTGCCAGAAGACTGCGACCCTACGAGCAGTACTTC. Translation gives CARRLRPYEQYF.

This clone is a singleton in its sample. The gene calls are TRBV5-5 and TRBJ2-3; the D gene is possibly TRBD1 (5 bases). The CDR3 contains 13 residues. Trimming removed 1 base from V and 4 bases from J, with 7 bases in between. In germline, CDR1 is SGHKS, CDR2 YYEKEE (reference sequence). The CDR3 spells CASSLTGADTQYF. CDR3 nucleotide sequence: TGTGCCAGCAGCTTGACAGGCGCAGATACGCAGTATTTT.

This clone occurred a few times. The CDR3 nucleotides are TGCAGCGCACTACAGGGAATGGGGGGAAACACCATATATTTT. This codes for CSALQGMGGNTIYF. The V call is TRBV29-1, the J call TRBJ1-3, with a tentative D call TRBD1 (6 bases). Germline V gene lookup returns CDR1 SQVTM and CDR2 ANQGSEA. The CDR3 extends over 14 amino acids. V dropped 7 bases and J dropped 4 bases, with 17 bases sitting between them.

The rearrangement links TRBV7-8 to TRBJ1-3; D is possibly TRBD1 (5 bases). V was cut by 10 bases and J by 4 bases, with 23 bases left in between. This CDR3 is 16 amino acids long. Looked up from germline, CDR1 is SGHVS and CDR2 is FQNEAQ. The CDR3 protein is CATTLGAASLGNTIYF. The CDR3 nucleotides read TGTGCCACTACGCTTGGGGCGGCTTCCCTCGGAAACACCATATATTTT.

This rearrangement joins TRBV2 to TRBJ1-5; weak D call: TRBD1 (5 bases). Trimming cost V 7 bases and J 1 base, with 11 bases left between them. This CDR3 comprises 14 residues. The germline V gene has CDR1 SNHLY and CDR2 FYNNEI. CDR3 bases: TGTGCCAGCAACGGGGACCAGAGCAATCAGCCCCAGCATTTT. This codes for CASNGDQSNQPQHF.

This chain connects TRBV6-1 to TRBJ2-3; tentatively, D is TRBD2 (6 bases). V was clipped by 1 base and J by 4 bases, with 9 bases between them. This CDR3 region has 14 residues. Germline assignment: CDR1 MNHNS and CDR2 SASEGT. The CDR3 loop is CASSEGRGADTQYF. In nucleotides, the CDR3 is TGTGCCAGCAGTGAAGGGCGGGGTGCAGATACGCAGTATTTT.

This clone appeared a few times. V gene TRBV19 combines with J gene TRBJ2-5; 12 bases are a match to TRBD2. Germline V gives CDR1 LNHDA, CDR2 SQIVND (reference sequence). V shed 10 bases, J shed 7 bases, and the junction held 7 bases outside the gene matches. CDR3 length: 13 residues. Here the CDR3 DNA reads TGTGCCACCAGACTAGCGGGAGTGGGGACCCAGTACTTC. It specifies CATRLAGVGTQYF.

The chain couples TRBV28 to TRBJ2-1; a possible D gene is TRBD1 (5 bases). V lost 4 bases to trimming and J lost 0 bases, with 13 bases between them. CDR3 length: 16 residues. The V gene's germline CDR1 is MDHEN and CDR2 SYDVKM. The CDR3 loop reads CASSYYGQSSYNEQFF. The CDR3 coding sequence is TGTGCCAGCAGTTATTACGGACAAAGCTCCTACAATGAGCAGTTCTTC.

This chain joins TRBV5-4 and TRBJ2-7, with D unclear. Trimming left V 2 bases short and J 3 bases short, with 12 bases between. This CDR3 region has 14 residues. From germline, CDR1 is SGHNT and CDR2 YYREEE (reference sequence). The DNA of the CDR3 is TGTGCCAGCAGCTTCTTCTCAAAGCGCTACGAGCAGTACTTC. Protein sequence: CASSFFSKRYEQYF.

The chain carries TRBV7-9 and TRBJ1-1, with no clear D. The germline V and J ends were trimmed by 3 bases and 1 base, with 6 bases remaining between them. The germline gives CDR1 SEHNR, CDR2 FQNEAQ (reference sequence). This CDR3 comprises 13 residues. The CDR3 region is CASSFGENTEAFF. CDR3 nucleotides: TGTGCCAGCAGCTTCGGCGAGAACACTGAAGCTTTCTTT.

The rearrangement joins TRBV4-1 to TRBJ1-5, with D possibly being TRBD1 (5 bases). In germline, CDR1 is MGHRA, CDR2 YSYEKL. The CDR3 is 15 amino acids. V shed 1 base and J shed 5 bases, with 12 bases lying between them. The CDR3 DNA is TGCGCCAGCAGCCAAGGTCCAGGGAACGATCAGCCCCAGCATTTT. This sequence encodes CASSQGPGNDQPQHF.

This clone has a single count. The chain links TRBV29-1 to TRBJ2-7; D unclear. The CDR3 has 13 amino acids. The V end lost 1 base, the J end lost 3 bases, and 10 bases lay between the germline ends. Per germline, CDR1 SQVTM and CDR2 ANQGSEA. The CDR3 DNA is TGCAGCGTTGAAGGAGAAAGAAACTACGAGCAGTACTTC. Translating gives CSVEGERNYEQYF.

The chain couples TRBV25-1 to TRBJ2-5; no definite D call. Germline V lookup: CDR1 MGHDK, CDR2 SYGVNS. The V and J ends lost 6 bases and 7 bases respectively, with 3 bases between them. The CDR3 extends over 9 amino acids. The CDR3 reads CASRRTQYF. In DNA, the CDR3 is TGTGCCAGCAGGAGGACCCAGTACTTC.

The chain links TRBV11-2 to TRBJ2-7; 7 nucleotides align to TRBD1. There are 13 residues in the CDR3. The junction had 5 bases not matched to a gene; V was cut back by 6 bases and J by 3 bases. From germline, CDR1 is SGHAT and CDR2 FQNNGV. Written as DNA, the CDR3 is TGTGCCAGCAGTCGACAGGGTCACTACGAGCAGTACTTC. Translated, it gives CASSRQGHYEQYF.

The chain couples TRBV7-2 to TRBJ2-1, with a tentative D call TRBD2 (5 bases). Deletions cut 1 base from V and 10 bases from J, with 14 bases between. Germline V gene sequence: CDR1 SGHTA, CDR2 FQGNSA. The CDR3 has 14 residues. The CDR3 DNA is TGTGCCAGCAGCTTAGATGGTAGCGCTGGCGAGCAGTTCTTC. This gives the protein CASSLDGSAGEQFF. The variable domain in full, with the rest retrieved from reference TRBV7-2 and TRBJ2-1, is GAGVSQSPSNKVTEKGKDVELRCDPISGHTALYWYRQSLGQGLEFLIYFQGNSAPDKSGLPSDRFSAERTGGSVSTLTIQRTQQEDSAVYLCASSLDGSAGEQFFGPGTRLTVL.

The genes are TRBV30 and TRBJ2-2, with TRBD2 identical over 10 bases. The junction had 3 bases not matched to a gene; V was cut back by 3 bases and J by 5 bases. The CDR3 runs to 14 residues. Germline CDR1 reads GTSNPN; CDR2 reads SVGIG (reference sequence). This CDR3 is CAWRGAGGTGELFF. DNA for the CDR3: TGTGCCTGGAGGGGAGCGGGAGGGACCGGGGAGCTGTTTTTT.

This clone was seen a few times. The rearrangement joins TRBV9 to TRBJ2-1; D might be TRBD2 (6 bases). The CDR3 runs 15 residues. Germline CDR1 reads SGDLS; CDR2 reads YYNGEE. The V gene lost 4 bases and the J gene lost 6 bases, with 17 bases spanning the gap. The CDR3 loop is CASSPSGLLGNEQFF. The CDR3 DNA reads TGTGCCAGCAGCCCTTCGGGACTCCTAGGCAATGAGCAGTTCTTC.

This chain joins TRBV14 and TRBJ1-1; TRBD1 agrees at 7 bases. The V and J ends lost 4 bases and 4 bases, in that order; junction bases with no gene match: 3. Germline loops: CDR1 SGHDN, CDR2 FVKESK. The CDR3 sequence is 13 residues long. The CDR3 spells CASSRQGGTEAFF. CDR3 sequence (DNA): TGTGCCAGCAGCCGGCAGGGGGGCACTGAAGCTTTCTTT. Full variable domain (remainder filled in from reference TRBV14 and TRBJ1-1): EAGVTQFPSHSVIEKGQTVTLRCDPISGHDNLYWYRRVMGKEIKFLLHFVKESKQDESGMPNNRFLAERTGGTYSTLKVQPAELEDSGVYFCASSRQGGTEAFFGQGTRLTVV.